The table lists the clone carrying this TCR beta chain with a few counts. The antigen remains unidentified. Germline CDR1 and CDR2: SGHRS and YFSETQ. With 0 bases clipped from V and 4 bases from J, the junction kept 1 base outside the gene matches. CDR3 length equals 14 residues. The entry originates in a study of human T cells and chemical hapten exposure. Study information: 2% DPC applied to a 2 cm by 2 cm arm area sensitized donors.

It was the library that attached unique molecular identifiers to individual cDNA molecules. TCRdb ran MiXCR on the reads and lists one entry per CDR3 protein. The table includes 3,800 or so distinct CDR3 sequences, around 48% detected once. Points from the study as a whole: Expanded TCR sets contained significantly more large CDR3 similarity clusters than controls.

Treatment denoted: therapeutic diphenylcyclopropenone sensitization with weekly scalp DPC. This material consisted of whole blood, taken before DPC sensitization or 2, 6, or about 24 weeks after (not recorded which). The origin of this receptor is an adult with alopecia areata. Some clones in this sample may be carry-over from other donors' samples. This table probably holds off-target reads from a library built for another chain. This chain connects TRBV5-1 to TRBJ2-3, with 8 bases identical to TRBD2. CDR3 sequence reads: CASSLEGLADTQYF. In DNA, the CDR3 is TGCGCCAGCAGCTTGGAGGGACTAGCAGATACGCAGTATTTT. Combining the CDR3 with reference TRBV5-1 and TRBJ2-3 gives the whole variable domain KAGVTQTPRYLIKTRGQQVTLSCSPISGHRSVSWYQQTPGQGLQFLFEYFSETQRNKGNFPGRFSGRQFSNSRSEMNVSTLELGDSALYLCASSLEGLADTQYFGPGTRLTVL.